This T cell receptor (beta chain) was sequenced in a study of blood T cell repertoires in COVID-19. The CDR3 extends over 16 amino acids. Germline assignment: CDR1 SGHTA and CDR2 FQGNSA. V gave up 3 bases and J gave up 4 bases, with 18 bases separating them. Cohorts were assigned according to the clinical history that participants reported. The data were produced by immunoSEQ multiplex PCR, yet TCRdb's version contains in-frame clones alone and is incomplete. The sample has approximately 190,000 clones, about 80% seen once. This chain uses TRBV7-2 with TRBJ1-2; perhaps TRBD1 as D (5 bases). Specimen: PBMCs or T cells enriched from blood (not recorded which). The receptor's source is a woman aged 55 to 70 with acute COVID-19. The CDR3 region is CASSFYSRQFFYGYTF. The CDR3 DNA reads TGTGCCAGCAGCTTCTACTCAAGACAGTTCTTCTATGGCTACACCTTC.